The 22 T cell receptor beta chains reported below all come from one sample, sequenced in a study of T-cell reconstitution after alpha-beta-depleted transplantation in children. Findings of the study overall: T-cell numbers and diversity, one year after transplant, stemmed largely from T cells that were newly produced.

Their antigens remain unidentified. Unique molecular identifiers tagged the TCRbeta library. TCRdb reanalysed the PCR reads using MiXCR and keeps one entry per CDR3 protein. The data show some 300,000 distinct CDR3 sequences, 7.5% to 9% seen once. Sequences were derived from peripheral blood, sampled 360 days after TCRalphabeta/CD19-depleted stem cell transplant. The receptors come from a female patient between 2 and 10 years old who had a stem cell transplant for Fanconi anemia, so the T cells may come from the graft donor.

The V gene is TRBV10-3, the J gene TRBJ2-5; 8 bases agree with TRBD2. Germline CDR1 and CDR2: ENHRY and SYGVKD. V shed 3 bases and J 3 bases; nucleotides not matched to a gene: 3. This CDR3 has 14 amino acids. In DNA, the CDR3 is TGTGCCATCAGTGATGGTAGCGGGGAAGAGACCCAGTACTTC. This encodes CAISDGSGEETQYF.

This clonotype was detected many times. The J gene is TRBJ2-7, the V gene TRBV10-2; no clear D gene. Germline CDR1 reads WSHSY; CDR2 reads SAAADI. The CDR3 runs to 16 residues. V lost 0 bases to trimming and J lost 5 bases, with 17 bases between them. The CDR3 coding sequence is TGCGCCAGCAGTGAGTCCGGCCTGGACGGCCTCAACGAGCAGTACGTC. Protein: CASSESGLDGLNEQYV.

The sample holds many counts of this clonotype. The chain carries TRBV5-1 and TRBJ2-7; tentatively, D is TRBD1 (7 bases). Trimming pared 4 bases from V and 3 bases from J, leaving 17 bases between. The CDR3 runs to 15 residues. Germline lookup yields CDR1 SGHRS and CDR2 YFSETQ. The CDR3 DNA follows: TGCGCCAGCAGCCTCGGCGGGACAGCGAACTACGAGCAGTACTTC. This encodes CASSLGGTANYEQYF. Looking up the rest from reference TRBV5-1 and TRBJ2-7 gives the full variable domain: KAGVTQTPRYLIKTRGQQVTLSCSPISGHRSVSWYQQTPGQGLQFLFEYFSETQRNKGNFPGRFSGRQFSNSRSEMNVSTLELGDSALYLCASSLGGTANYEQYFGPGTRLTVT.

This clonotype came up many times. The chain employs TRBV29-1 and TRBJ2-2, with D perhaps TRBD1 or TRBD2 (5 bases each). Germline-derived CDR1 and CDR2 are SQVTM and ANQGSEA. This CDR3 is 14 amino acids long. The V gene lost 6 bases and the J gene lost 6 bases, with 17 bases spanning the gap. The CDR3 coding sequence is TGCAGCGTCGGGACCGCCATTCCCGCCGGGGAGCTGTTTTTT. This codes for CSVGTAIPAGELFF.

This clonotype has a count of ten or more. The chain employs TRBV20-1 and TRBJ2-1, with 10 bases that match TRBD2. The junction had 9 bases not matched to a gene; V was cut back by 0 bases and J by 4 bases. Germline CDR1 reads DFQATT; CDR2 reads SNEGSKA (reference sequence). The CDR3 is made up of 17 amino acids. In DNA form, the CDR3 reads TGCAGTGCTAGAGATCTGAGCGGGAGGGCCCGATACAATGAGCAGTTCTTC. Its translation is CSARDLSGRARYNEQFF.

This clonotype was picked up many times. V usage is TRBV5-1 and J usage is TRBJ2-7; D unresolved. V was trimmed by 0 bases and J by 5 bases, leaving 9 bases between them. The CDR3 totals 13 residues. Germline V gives CDR1 SGHRS, CDR2 YFSETQ. In DNA, the CDR3 is TGCGCCAGCAGCTTGGACGAACCCAACGAGCAGTACTTC. The encoded protein is CASSLDEPNEQYF.

This clonotype was counted between two and nine times. The CDR3 DNA is TGTGCCAGCAAACAGGCGGGGATCGGCCTGTTTTTT. Translated: CASKQAGIGLFF. The V call is TRBV6-2 or TRBV6-3, the J call TRBJ1-4, with a tentative D call TRBD1 (5 bases). V gave up 7 bases and J gave up 14 bases, with 17 bases separating them. CDR1 is MNHEY and CDR2 is SVGEGT in the germline V gene. The CDR3 covers 12 residues.

The CDR3 here is CASSERSGQGRTEAFF. The CDR3 DNA is TGTGCCAGCAGCGAAAGATCCGGACAGGGGAGGACTGAAGCTTTCTTT. The rearrangement links TRBV9 to TRBJ1-1; 9 nucleotides agree with TRBD1. CDR1 and CDR2 from the germline V gene are SGDLS and YYNGEE. The V gene end was trimmed by 3 bases and the J gene end by 5 bases; junction bases not matched to a gene: 11. The CDR3 covers 16 residues.

In this sample, this clonotype turned up many times. V is TRBV5-6 and J is TRBJ1-5; D is unclear. The CDR3 runs to 12 residues. Germline CDR1 SGHDT, CDR2 YYEEEE. V shed 2 bases and J shed 4 bases, with 4 bases lying between them. The CDR3 sequence is CASSFVNQPQHF. In DNA form, the CDR3 reads TGTGCCAGCAGCTTTGTAAATCAGCCCCAGCATTTT.

In its sample, this clonotype was seen many times. This chain uses TRBV5-1 with TRBJ2-6; the D is unclear. Germline V gives CDR1 SGHRS, CDR2 YFSETQ. Trimming shortened V by 2 bases and J by 0 bases, and 9 bases separated the two germline ends. The CDR3 has 16 residues. CDR3 amino acids: CASSFVASSGANVLTF. CDR3 DNA sequence: TGCGCCAGCAGCTTTGTAGCCAGCTCTGGGGCCAACGTCCTGACTTTC.

This clonotype was counted a few times. The rearrangement joins TRBV7-2 to TRBJ2-2; 8 bases align to TRBD2. Trimming took 5 bases from V and 1 from J; bases not matched to a gene: 3. In germline, CDR1 is SGHTA, CDR2 FQGNSA. The CDR3 covers 15 residues. The CDR3 nucleotides read TGTGCCAGCAGCCCCGGGGGGGGGAACACCGGGGAGCTGTTTTTT. Amino acids: CASSPGGGNTGELFF.

This clonotype was counted ten times or more. The chain has TRBV7-9 and TRBJ2-2, with a possible D match to TRBD2 (5 bases). Per germline, CDR1 SEHNR and CDR2 FQNEAQ (reference sequence). Trimming removed 3 bases at V and 6 bases at J, with 5 bases between. This CDR3 is built from 12 residues. CDR3 coding DNA: TGTGCCAGCAGCTTCGGGGCCGGGGAGCTGTTTTTT. As protein: CASSFGAGELFF.

This clonotype was counted ten times or more. The V and J genes are TRBV7-7 and TRBJ2-2; D is uncertain. V lost 2 bases and J lost 2, with 6 bases in between. Germline V CDR1 and CDR2: SSHAT, FNYEAQ (reference sequence). The length of the CDR3 is 14 residues. CDR3 DNA: TGTGCCAGCAGCTTATCACAAAACACCGGGGAGCTGTTTTTT. Protein: CASSLSQNTGELFF.

To note about this clonotype: This may be a read error: a much more frequent sequence differs by one nucleotide. The gene calls are TRBV4-1 and TRBJ1-1; no reliable D call. The CDR3 runs 14 residues. Trimming left V 0 bases short and J 3 bases short, with 8 bases between. Germline CDR1 and CDR2: MGHRA and YSYEKL. This CDR3 is CASSQEEVYTEAFF. The CDR3 DNA reads TGCGCCAGCAGCCAAGAAGAGGTGTACACTGAAGCTTTCTTT.

This clonotype was seen repeatedly, ten times or more. The chain links TRBV4-2 to TRBJ2-3, with 12 bases aligning to TRBD2. Germline-derived CDR1 and CDR2 are LGHNA and YNFKEQ. The ends lost 3 bases at V and 4 bases at J; junction bases unmatched: 8. The CDR3 runs to 17 residues. CDR3 loop: CASSQEPSGRASDTQYF. The CDR3 region has the DNA TGTGCCAGCAGCCAGGAACCTAGCGGGAGGGCGTCAGATACGCAGTATTTT.

This clonotype was picked up many times. The V call is TRBV20-1, the J call TRBJ1-3; 8 bases match TRBD1. Germline loops: CDR1 DFQATT, CDR2 SNEGSKA (reference sequence). There are 14 residues in the CDR3. With 3 bases clipped from V and 4 bases from J, the junction kept 5 bases outside the gene matches. CDR3 region: CSASSGQGGNTIYF. The CDR3, as DNA: TGCAGTGCTAGCAGTGGACAGGGAGGAAACACCATATATTTT.

There are a few counts of this clonotype. The V call is TRBV27, the J call TRBJ2-5; 10 bases line up with TRBD2. The junction had 10 bases not matched to a gene; V was cut back by 5 bases and J by 4 bases. Germline V gene sequence: CDR1 MNHEY, CDR2 SMNVEV (reference sequence). The CDR3 sequence is 16 residues long. CDR3 in amino acids: CASSQGTSVWGETQYF. The CDR3 bases are TGTGCCAGCAGTCAAGGGACTAGCGTATGGGGAGAGACCCAGTACTTC.

The chain has TRBV5-6 and TRBJ2-7; TRBD1 agrees at 7 bases. V dropped 3 bases and J dropped 2; count of bases not matched to a gene: 11. Germline V CDR1 and CDR2: SGHDT, YYEEEE. This CDR3 contains 16 residues. CDR3 sequence reads: CASSSAPLTGAYEQYF. Written as DNA, the CDR3 is TGTGCCAGCAGCTCGGCACCCCTAACAGGGGCCTACGAGCAGTACTTC. Using reference TRBV5-6 and TRBJ2-7 for the parts outside the CDR3, the full variable domain is DAGVTQSPTHLIKTRGQQVTLRCSPKSGHDTVSWYQQALGQGPQFIFQYYEEEERQRGNFPDRFSGHQFPNYSSELNVNALLLGDSALYLCASSSAPLTGAYEQYFGPGTRLTVT.

Only a few counts were recorded for this clonotype. V is TRBV4-2 and J is TRBJ1-4; the match to TRBD1 covers 9 bases. This CDR3 comprises 16 residues. With V trimmed by 4 bases and J by 8 bases, 11 bases remained unmatched. Germline assignment: CDR1 LGHNA and CDR2 YNFKEQ. The CDR3 here is CASSLLRQGEGEKLFF. The CDR3 nucleotides are TGTGCCAGCAGCCTCTTACGACAGGGGGAGGGGGAAAAACTGTTTTTT.

The genes are TRBV29-1 and TRBJ1-4; 10 bases are a match to TRBD1. The germline V gene encodes CDR1 SQVTM and CDR2 ANQGSEA. The CDR3 totals 13 residues. V lost 7 bases, J lost 8 bases, and 7 bases stayed unmatched. The CDR3 DNA follows: TGCAGCGCTATGACAGGGGGCAAGGAAAAACTGTTTTTT. Amino acids: CSAMTGGKEKLFF.

This clonotype has at least ten counts. The chain employs TRBV4-1 and TRBJ2-5; D remains ambiguous. V was trimmed by 0 bases and J by 0 bases, leaving 5 bases between them. Per germline, CDR1 MGHRA and CDR2 YSYEKL. The CDR3 contains 14 residues. The CDR3 region has the DNA TGCGCCAGCAGCCAAGACACGAACCAAGAGACCCAGTACTTC. Its translation: CASSQDTNQETQYF.

The V gene is TRBV3-1, the J gene TRBJ1-6; D perhaps matches TRBD1 (5 bases). CDR3 length: 15 residues. Trimming left V 6 bases short and J 7 bases short, with 16 bases between. CDR1 is LGHDT, CDR2 YNNKEL, per germline (reference sequence). The CDR3 DNA sequence: TGTGCCAGCAGGCCAGCGGGGCAGAGAAATTCACCCCTCCACTTT. It codes for CASRPAGQRNSPLHF.